This T cell receptor beta chain was recorded in a study of cytomegalovirus exposure and HLA in healthy donors. Overall study results and limits: The only immune exposure information that was available was CMV serostatus. In a later analysis, TCR beta V- and J-gene trimming was associated with a missense DCLRE1C variant. In a later analysis, HLA-C alleles had the fewest associated TCRs, DRB1 alleles the most. Certain indistinguishable V segments, among them TRBV6-2 and TRBV6-3, were excluded.

This PCR relied on a set of 60 Vbeta primers and 13 Jbeta primers. The data were produced by immunoSEQ multiplex PCR, yet TCRdb's version contains in-frame clones alone and is incomplete. Of around 150,000 clones in the sample, about 80% were seen once. With 6 bases clipped from V and 5 bases from J, the junction kept 8 bases outside the gene matches. Per germline, CDR1 MNHEY and CDR2 SVGAGI. The length of the CDR3 is 14 residues. Comment on this clone: As yet, its antigen is unknown.

The origin of this receptor is a young man in good health and CMV-seropositive. This sequence joins TRBV6-5 and TRBJ2-3; 7 bases map to TRBD1. The sample was PBMCs. CDR3 in DNA: TGTGCCAGCAGATCCGGGGACAGTGGAGATACGCAGTATTTT. As protein: CASRSGDSGDTQYF.